The clone carrying this T cell receptor beta chain was detected a few times. Assay: immunoSEQ multiplex PCR; the TCRdb copy retains only in-frame clones and omits some. Among under 35,000 clones listed, 80% were seen once. The CDR3 contains 11 residues. V was clipped by 6 bases and J by 7 bases, with 10 bases between them. The germline CDR1 and CDR2 sequences are SNHLY and FYNNEI. The sample belongs to a study of blood T cell repertoires in COVID-19. Turning to the study itself: The samples span acute and convalescent COVID-19 from the United States, Italy and Spain.

This TCR was sampled from an older man with acute or convalescent COVID-19. Sequencing used peripheral blood. This sequence joins TRBV2 and TRBJ2-7, with D perhaps matching TRBD2 (6 bases). Written as DNA, the CDR3 is TGTGCCAGCAGACTAGCAGGGGAGCAGTACTTC. Translation gives CASRLAGEQYF. The whole variable domain, remainder taken from reference TRBV2 and TRBJ2-7, is EPEVTQTPSHQVTQMGQEVILRCVPISNHLYFYWYRQILGQKVEFLVSFYNNEISEKSEIFDDQFSVERPDGSNFTLKIRSTKLEDSAMYFCASRLAGEQYFGPGTRLTVT.